This passage covers 28 T cell receptor beta chains from one sample sequenced in a study of OX40 agonist ivuxolimab in advanced cancers. Generated by immunoSEQ multiplex PCR, the TCRdb table keeps only in-frame clones and is missing some. This sample has around 41,000 clones, with just under 85% found just once. The source material was CD4+ or CD8+ T cells sorted from blood, sampled in a trial of the OX40 agonist ivuxolimab. These receptors were taken from an adult with an advanced solid tumor such as melanoma, head and neck, liver or kidney cancer.

This clone has only a few counts. The V and J genes are TRBV13 and TRBJ1-1, with D possibly being TRBD1 (6 bases). The CDR3 is made up of 14 amino acids. V lost 4 bases and J lost 1, with 10 bases in between. Germline CDR1 is PRHDT and CDR2 is FYEKMQ (reference sequence). CDR3 nucleotides: TGTGCCAGCAGCTCAGGGGTGGGGAACACTGAAGCTTTCTTT. This encodes CASSSGVGNTEAFF.

The J gene is TRBJ2-1, the V gene TRBV19; 7 nucleotides align to TRBD1. The junction had 9 bases not matched to a gene; V was cut back by 4 bases and J by 6 bases. The CDR3 runs to 15 residues. Germline CDR1 is LNHDA and CDR2 is SQIVND (reference sequence). In DNA, the CDR3 is TGTGCCAGTAGTACCCGGGGACAGATGGTCAATGAGCAGTTCTTC. Translating it yields CASSTRGQMVNEQFF. Filled out from reference TRBV19 and TRBJ2-1, the complete variable domain reads DGGITQSPKYLFRKEGQNVTLSCEQNLNHDAMYWYRQDPGQGLRLIYYSQIVNDFQKGDIAEGYSVSREKKESFPLTVTSAQKNPTAFYLCASSTRGQMVNEQFFGPGTRLTVL.

This chain links TRBV6-6 with TRBJ2-7, with 11 positions matching TRBD2. The germline CDR1 and CDR2 sequences are MNHNY and SVGAGI (reference sequence). CDR3 length: 15 amino acids. With 6 bases clipped from V and 6 bases from J, the junction kept 10 bases outside the gene matches. DNA of the CDR3: TGTGCCAGCAGCGTATATAGCGGGAGGGCCGTCGAGCAGTACTTC. This codes for CASSVYSGRAVEQYF.

For the CDR3, the DNA is TGCAGCGTTGAAGGGTGGGACAGGGCCCAAGACTACGAGCAGTACTTC. This codes for CSVEGWDRAQDYEQYF. This sequence joins TRBV29-1 and TRBJ2-7; 9 positions match TRBD1. The CDR3 has 16 residues. V was pared by 1 base and J by 3 bases, with 10 bases of the junction left unmatched. CDR1 and CDR2 (germline): SQVTM, ANQGSEA.

The genes are TRBV9 and TRBJ2-1; 10 bases map to TRBD2. Germline CDR1 reads SGDLS; CDR2 reads YYNGEE. This CDR3 has 18 amino acids. V lost 3 bases, J lost 9 bases, and 18 bases stayed unmatched. CDR3: CASSARVPVRGLATEQFF. The CDR3 DNA sequence: TGTGCCAGCAGCGCTCGCGTCCCAGTACGGGGACTAGCGACTGAGCAGTTCTTC.

This sequence joins TRBV7-2 and TRBJ1-1; the D gene is possibly TRBD1 (6 bases). Germline lookup yields CDR1 SGHTA and CDR2 FQGNSA. Trimming stripped 5 bases from V and 7 bases from J, with 8 bases between. This CDR3 is 11 amino acids long. This chain's CDR3 is CASSRQVEAFF. Here the CDR3 DNA reads TGTGCCAGCAGCAGACAGGTTGAAGCTTTCTTT. The complete variable domain, with remaining parts taken from reference TRBV7-2 and TRBJ1-1, reads GAGVSQSPSNKVTEKGKDVELRCDPISGHTALYWYRQSLGQGLEFLIYFQGNSAPDKSGLPSDRFSAERTGGSVSTLTIQRTQQEDSAVYLCASSRQVEAFFGQGTRLTVV.

A word on this clone: Germline and junction disagree at one end, which may indicate a read error. The chain carries TRBV10-3 and TRBJ1-5, with 8 nucleotides matching TRBD1. CDR1 and CDR2 (germline): ENHRY, SYGVKD. The CDR3 length is 15 residues. For the CDR3, the DNA is TGTGCCATCGGTGAAGACAGGGGTAGCAATCAGCCCCAGCATTTT. It is translated as CAIGEDRGSNQPQHF.

The V call is TRBV19, the J call TRBJ1-5; TRBD1 agrees at 9 bases. Per germline, CDR1 LNHDA and CDR2 SQIVND (reference sequence). The CDR3 sequence is 17 residues long. The V gene end was trimmed by 7 bases and the J gene end by 6 bases; junction bases not matched to a gene: 16. CDR3: CASIRRTGVGRGQPQHF. The CDR3 coding sequence is TGTGCCAGTATCCGTCGGACAGGGGTGGGGAGGGGTCAGCCCCAGCATTTT. Full variable domain (rest looked up from reference TRBV19 and TRBJ1-5): DGGITQSPKYLFRKEGQNVTLSCEQNLNHDAMYWYRQDPGQGLRLIYYSQIVNDFQKGDIAEGYSVSREKKESFPLTVTSAQKNPTAFYLCASIRRTGVGRGQPQHFGDGTRLSIL.

This clone appeared a single time. This chain uses TRBV6-5 with TRBJ1-1, with TRBD1 matching over 9 bases. This CDR3 is 14 amino acids long. Germline CDR1 and CDR2: MNHEY and SVGAGI. After removal of 5 bases from V and 10 bases from J, the junction contained 11 bases not matched to a gene. CDR3 amino acids: CASSASGTGKAAFF. The DNA of the CDR3 is TGTGCCAGCAGTGCCTCCGGGACAGGGAAGGCAGCTTTCTTT.

The V call is TRBV6-5, the J call TRBJ1-5; no definite D call. CDR1 MNHEY and CDR2 SVGAGI come from the germline V gene. CDR3 length: 14 residues. The germline V and J ends were trimmed by 5 bases and 7 bases, with 15 bases remaining between them. Here the CDR3 reads CASSNTPTRQPQHF. Written as DNA, the CDR3 is TGTGCCAGCAGTAACACCCCCACCAGGCAGCCCCAGCATTTT.

V is TRBV4-2 and J is TRBJ2-7; D not certain. V was shortened by 1 base and J by 3 bases, with 7 bases between the two germline ends. CDR3 length equals 13 residues. CDR1 is LGHNA, CDR2 YNFKEQ, per germline. The CDR3 sequence: CASSQAGLYEQYF. CDR3 coding DNA: TGTGCCAGCAGCCAAGCCGGGCTCTACGAGCAGTACTTC.

The chain combines TRBV5-1 with TRBJ1-3; no firm D call. The CDR3 has 15 amino acids. Germline loops: CDR1 SGHRS, CDR2 YFSETQ. With 4 bases removed from V and 0 bases from J, the gap between germline ends came to 11 bases. Written as DNA, the CDR3 is TGCGCCAGCAGCCGATCCACAGACTCTGGAAACACCATATATTTT. It yields the protein CASSRSTDSGNTIYF.

For this clone: This sample includes further DNA sequences coding for the same CDR3. The rearrangement links TRBV30 to TRBJ2-7; D is possibly TRBD2 (7 bases). Germline V gene data show CDR1 as GTSNPN and CDR2 as SVGIG (reference sequence). The CDR3 contains 13 residues. Trimming shortened V by 4 bases and J by 0 bases, and 10 bases separated the two germline ends. The CDR3 DNA follows: TGTGCCTGGAAGCGGGACAACTCCTACGAGCAGTACTTC. Encoded protein: CAWKRDNSYEQYF.

The rearrangement links TRBV28 to TRBJ1-1; D ambiguous. V was trimmed by 6 bases and J by 0 bases, leaving 8 bases between them. The V gene's germline CDR1 is MDHEN and CDR2 SYDVKM. CDR3 length: 13 residues. The CDR3 sequence: CASSSTMNTEAFF. As DNA, the CDR3 is TGTGCCAGCAGCTCAACTATGAACACTGAAGCTTTCTTT.

Regarding this clone: The junction departs from germline at one end; a sequencing error may be responsible. V usage is TRBV7-7 and J usage is TRBJ2-1; D gene ambiguous. Germline CDR1 SSHAT, CDR2 FNYEAQ (reference sequence). The CDR3 consists of 15 residues. Written as DNA, the CDR3 is TGTGCTAGCAGCCCGGGTCTAGTCGCCTACAATGAGCAGTTCTTC. Translated: CASSPGLVAYNEQFF.

There are a few counts of this clone. The same CDR3 also results from other DNA sequences found in this sample. The V and J genes are TRBV15 and TRBJ1-1; no definite D call. CDR1 is LNHNV and CDR2 is YYDKDF in the germline V gene (reference sequence). V shed 1 base and J shed 0 bases, with 9 bases lying between them. CDR3 length: 15 residues. The CDR3 DNA is TGTGCCACCAGCAGAGGTTCGGTGATGAACACTGAAGCTTTCTTT. Protein product: CATSRGSVMNTEAFF.

The CDR3 loop is CASSFQGGVYEQYF. CDR3 in DNA: TGTGCCAGCAGTTTCCAAGGGGGAGTCTACGAGCAGTACTTC. The genes are TRBV28 and TRBJ2-7, with a possible D match to TRBD1 (6 bases). CDR3 length: 14 amino acids. The germline V and J ends were trimmed by 3 bases and 3 bases, with 12 bases remaining between them. Germline assignment: CDR1 MDHEN and CDR2 SYDVKM.

The rearrangement uses TRBV12-5 and TRBJ2-7, with 7 positions matching TRBD1. The CDR3 runs 15 residues. Germline lookup yields CDR1 LGHNT and CDR2 FRNRAP. V was clipped by 5 bases and J by 0 bases; unmatched bases: 7. The CDR3 bases are TGTGCTAGTGGTACAGGGGACCCACTCTCCTACGAGCAGTACTTC. Encoded protein: CASGTGDPLSYEQYF.

This clone has a handful of counts. The chain uses TRBV5-1 and TRBJ1-5, with 8 positions matching TRBD1. CDR1 SGHRS and CDR2 YFSETQ come from the germline V gene. The V segment lost 0 bases and the J segment 7 bases; nucleotides outside the gene matches: 6. There are 15 residues in the CDR3. CDR3: CASSLDGQGEQPQHF. The CDR3 DNA reads TGCGCCAGCAGCTTGGACGGACAGGGTGAACAGCCCCAGCATTTT.

The V and J genes are TRBV15 and TRBJ2-1; 7 bases are shared with TRBD1. The CDR3 totals 13 residues. Germline values: CDR1 LNHNV, CDR2 YYDKDF (reference sequence). The ends lost 6 bases at V and 6 bases at J; junction bases unmatched: 5. CDR3 coding DNA: TGTGCCACCAGGACAGGGATAGGCAATGAGCAGTTCTTC. This translates into CATRTGIGNEQFF.

CDR3 residues: CASSRPGQWAFF. CDR3 in DNA: TGTGCCAGCAGCCGCCCGGGACAGTGGGCTTTCTTT. The rearrangement links TRBV27 to TRBJ1-1, with 7 bases aligning to TRBD1. Germline CDR1 reads MNHEY; CDR2 reads SMNVEV (reference sequence). V gave up 6 bases and J gave up 11 bases; unmatched junction bases: 9. The CDR3 spans 12 residues.

V is TRBV29-1 and J is TRBJ2-7; D is perhaps TRBD1 or TRBD2 (6 bases each). The germline V gene encodes CDR1 SQVTM and CDR2 ANQGSEA. V was shortened by 2 bases and J by 9 bases, with 17 bases between the two germline ends. The CDR3 loop spans 13 amino acids. The CDR3 bases are TGCAGCGTTGAATCGGGGACCGGGGGCGCGCAGTACTTC. Its protein is CSVESGTGGAQYF.

This chain joins TRBV6-5 and TRBJ2-3; D is unclear. The CDR3 is made up of 14 amino acids. Germline CDR1 is MNHEY and CDR2 is SVGAGI. V dropped 6 bases and J dropped 0 bases, with 10 bases sitting between them. CDR3: CASSDSLSTDTQYF. The CDR3 DNA reads as TGTGCCAGCAGCGACTCGCTGAGCACAGATACGCAGTATTTT.

This chain uses TRBV9 with TRBJ1-2; D might be TRBD1 (5 bases). Looked up from germline, CDR1 is SGDLS and CDR2 is YYNGEE. Trimming removed 0 bases at V and 2 bases at J, with 17 bases between. The CDR3 is 17 amino acids. CDR3 in amino acids: CASSVEGHPVMNYGYTF. The CDR3 nucleotides are TGTGCCAGCAGCGTAGAGGGGCACCCGGTAATGAACTATGGCTACACCTTC. Complete variable domain (other parts from reference TRBV9 and TRBJ1-2): DSGVTQTPKHLITATGQRVTLRCSPRSGDLSVYWYQQSLDQGLQFLIQYYNGEERAKGNILERFSAQQFPDLHSELNLSSLELGDSALYFCASSVEGHPVMNYGYTFGSGTRLTVV.

The V gene is TRBV9, the J gene TRBJ2-2; 13 positions match TRBD2. The CDR3 runs 16 residues. From germline, CDR1 is SGDLS and CDR2 YYNGEE. After removal of 4 bases from V and 5 bases from J, the junction contained 5 bases not matched to a gene. DNA of the CDR3: TGTGCCAGCAGCAACCCGGGACTAGCGGGAACCGGGGAGCTGTTTTTT. Residues: CASSNPGLAGTGELFF. The full variable domain, its missing parts supplied by reference TRBV9 and TRBJ2-2, is DSGVTQTPKHLITATGQRVTLRCSPRSGDLSVYWYQQSLDQGLQFLIQYYNGEERAKGNILERFSAQQFPDLHSELNLSSLELGDSALYFCASSNPGLAGTGELFFGEGSRLTVL.

The chain employs TRBV30 and TRBJ1-4; no clear D gene. This CDR3 region has 15 residues. Germline CDR1 reads GTSNPN; CDR2 reads SVGIG (reference sequence). With 1 base removed from V and 8 bases from J, the gap between germline ends came to 17 bases. DNA for the CDR3: TGTGCCTGGAGTGCCCGCAGCGGCGCGAGGGAAAAACTGTTTTTT. Encoded protein: CAWSARSGAREKLFF.

The V and J genes are TRBV7-2 and TRBJ2-5, with 10 bases matching TRBD2. V lost 5 bases, J lost 4 bases, and 7 bases stayed unmatched. CDR1 SGHTA and CDR2 FQGNSA come from the germline V gene. This CDR3 is built from 15 residues. The CDR3 region has the DNA TGTGCCAGCAGCCAACCCCTAGCGGGAGTAGAGACCCAGTACTTC. Translating gives CASSQPLAGVETQYF.

This clone was seen a single time. This chain links TRBV7-2 with TRBJ1-4; possible D gene TRBD1, 6 bases. V was cut by 1 base and J by 5 bases, with 11 bases left in between. There are 15 residues in the CDR3. The germline gives CDR1 SGHTA, CDR2 FQGNSA. CDR3 region: CASSLVQGLNEKLFF. The CDR3 DNA is TGTGCCAGCAGCTTAGTTCAGGGGTTAAATGAAAAACTGTTTTTT.